This T cell receptor (beta chain) came from a study of quantifying T cell responses using KT2 cells. Looking at the study overall: TCR alpha and beta constant-region primers primed reverse transcription of RNA. Study-level points and caveats: KT2 sequence counts showed saturation when very many KT2 cells were spiked in.

This clonotype showed up just a few times. What it binds is unknown. Germline V gene data show CDR1 as SGHTA and CDR2 as FQGNSA. V lost 5 bases, J lost 8 bases, and 21 bases lay in between. This CDR3 comprises 15 residues. The cDNA 3' end received a ligated oligonucleotide with a UMI. The first PCR ran 4 to 5 cycles with an equimolar RC1.1 and RC1.2 beta primer mix. TCRdb reanalysed the UMI-ligation and nested PCR reads using MiXCR and keeps one entry per CDR3 protein. This table has roughly 38,000 distinct CDR3 sequences, about a sixth appearing once. Different KT2-to-PBMC ratios were created with a constant PBMC count.

Sample: PBMCs spiked with cells of the T cell clone KT2. This TCR was sampled from a human donor. The V and J genes are TRBV7-2 and TRBJ1-2; D is perhaps TRBD1 (5 bases). The chain's CDR3 is CASSTRAAGLGGYTF. The CDR3 nucleotides are TGTGCCAGCAGCACTAGGGCTGCGGGACTTGGAGGCTACACCTTC. The entire variable domain, with the rest obtained from reference TRBV7-2 and TRBJ1-2, is as follows: GAGVSQSPSNKVTEKGKDVELRCDPISGHTALYWYRQSLGQGLEFLIYFQGNSAPDKSGLPSDRFSAERTGGSVSTLTIQRTQQEDSAVYLCASSTRAAGLGGYTFGSGTRLTVV.